The present T cell receptor beta chain was sequenced within a study of blood T cell repertoires in COVID-19. On the study more broadly: COVID-19 samples collected from the United States, Italy and Spain covered acute and convalescent phases.

Using immunoSEQ multiplex PCR, the repertoire was profiled, and TCRdb retains in-frame clones only, with some absent. The profile shows approximately 150,000 clones, around 88% of them singletons. The sample holds a few counts of this clone. The CDR3 spans 12 residues. Trimming took 4 bases from V and 5 from J, leaving 11 bases between them. Germline V gives CDR1 SQVTM, CDR2 ANQGSEA. This sequence joins TRBV29-1 and TRBJ1-1, with D hard to call. The sample comprised peripheral blood. The TCR was taken from a woman between 65 and 79 years old who had recovered from COVID-19. The CDR3, as DNA: TGCAGCGTTGTTCGGAGGCGGACTGAAGCTTTCTTT. Residues: CSVVRRRTEAFF.